The clone carrying this T cell receptor (beta chain) was seen ten or more times. Its antigen is still unknown. This sample is drawn from a study of human T cells and chemical hapten exposure. Study-level findings and limits: Sensitization with DPC brought no change to TCRs above 1 in 1000 in frequency.

This CDR3 spans 15 amino acids. Germline CDR1 reads MDHEN; CDR2 reads SYDVKM. With 6 bases removed from V and 3 bases from J, the gap between germline ends came to 16 bases. Time point: pre-sensitization, week 0. Treatment described: therapeutic diphenylcyclopropenone sensitization with weekly scalp DPC. A single record per CDR3 protein comes from TCRdb applying MiXCR to the RACE reads. The sample consists of approximately 60,000 distinct CDR3 sequences, around 10% of them appearing once. J is TRBJ2-3 and V is TRBV28; D is perhaps TRBD1 (6 bases). Sequenced material: whole blood, taken in connection with sensitization to the hapten diphenylcyclopropenone (DPC). This TCR was sampled from a woman aged 40 to 55 with alopecia areata. Some clones in this sample may be carry-over from other donors' samples. Here the CDR3 DNA reads TGTGCCAGCAGACCCGGACAGCTCGGGACAGATACGCAGTATTTT. Translating it yields CASRPGQLGTDTQYF.